These T cell receptor beta chains were read from a single sample in a study of blood T cell repertoires in COVID-19. Assay: immunoSEQ multiplex PCR; the TCRdb copy retains only in-frame clones and omits some. The sample holds more than 110,000 clones, nearly 85% seen once. Sequencing was done on a sample of peripheral blood. These receptors were collected from a human donor in a cohort sampled during active COVID-19. The CDR3 runs from the conserved cysteine through the conserved F or W. Each record gives: J gene, V gene, D gene, clone size, CDR3 protein, CDR3 DNA. D genes are given only for firm matches. Expanded clones get a size class; other rows say once, few or many, or leave the size out.

j_gene: TRBJ1-5
v_gene: TRBV6-5
d_gene: .
abundance: few
CDR3aa: CASNDRYSNQPQHF
CDR3nt: TGTGCCAGCAACGACAGGTATAGCAATCAGCCCCAGCATTTT

j_gene: TRBJ1-6
v_gene: TRBV5-1
d_gene: TRBD1
abundance: .
CDR3aa: CASSSGQGNSALHF
CDR3nt: TGCGCCAGCAGCTCGGGACAGGGTAATTCGGCCCTCCACTTT

j_gene: TRBJ1-6
v_gene: TRBV7-2
d_gene: .
abundance: .
CDR3aa: CASTGGSSNNSPLHF
CDR3nt: TGTGCCAGTACTGGGGGCAGCAGTAATAATTCACCCCTCCACTTT

j_gene: TRBJ1-6
v_gene: TRBV19
d_gene: .
abundance: .
CDR3aa: CASSKDSSYNSPLHF
CDR3nt: TGTGCCAGTTCCAAGGACTCCTCCTATAATTCACCCCTCCACTTT

j_gene: TRBJ1-2
v_gene: TRBV5-6
d_gene: .
abundance: .
CDR3aa: CASSLGARDYGYTF
CDR3nt: TGTGCCAGCAGCTTGGGGGCGAGGGACTATGGCTACACCTTC

j_gene: TRBJ1-4
v_gene: TRBV19
d_gene: .
abundance: .
CDR3aa: CASRGDEKLFF
CDR3nt: TGTGCCAGTCGGGGTGATGAAAAACTGTTTTTT

j_gene: TRBJ1-1
v_gene: TRBV7-2
d_gene: TRBD1
abundance: .
CDR3aa: CASSPTGGKNTEAFF
CDR3nt: TGTGCCAGCAGCCCGACAGGGGGTAAAAACACTGAAGCTTTCTTT

j_gene: TRBJ2-7
v_gene: TRBV7-9
d_gene: TRBD2
abundance: .
CDR3aa: CASSRGGGLEEQYF
CDR3nt: TGTGCCAGCAGCCGTGGCGGGGGGCTCGAGGAGCAGTACTTC

j_gene: TRBJ2-2
v_gene: TRBV5-1
d_gene: TRBD1
abundance: few
CDR3aa: CASGQGTGDTGELFF
CDR3nt: TGCGCCAGCGGACAAGGGACAGGGGATACCGGGGAGCTGTTTTTT

j_gene: TRBJ1-6
v_gene: TRBV16
d_gene: TRBD1
abundance: .
CDR3aa: CASSRVHPGQGISPLHF
CDR3nt: TGTGCCAGCAGCCGGGTGCATCCGGGACAGGGAATTTCACCCCTCCACTTT

j_gene: TRBJ2-3
v_gene: TRBV11-3
d_gene: TRBD2
abundance: .
CDR3aa: CASSSRLAQNTDTQYF
CDR3nt: TGTGCCAGCAGCTCCCGACTAGCGCAGAACACAGATACGCAGTATTTT

j_gene: TRBJ2-1
v_gene: TRBV19
d_gene: TRBD2
abundance: once
CDR3aa: CASSRTGTSDEQFF
CDR3nt: TGTGCCAGTAGCCGTACCGGGACTAGTGATGAGCAGTTCTTC

j_gene: TRBJ2-1
v_gene: TRBV30
d_gene: .
abundance: once
CDR3aa: CAWMGPANEQFF
CDR3nt: TGTGCCTGGATGGGGCCGGCCAATGAGCAGTTCTTC

j_gene: TRBJ2-1
v_gene: TRBV12-3/TRBV12-4
d_gene: .
abundance: few
CDR3aa: CASTQMRNEQFF
CDR3nt: TGTGCCAGCACCCAGATGCGGAATGAGCAGTTCTTC

j_gene: TRBJ1-3
v_gene: TRBV6-1
d_gene: .
abundance: .
CDR3aa: CASSDDSTYWAGNTIYF
CDR3nt: TGTGCCAGCAGTGATGACTCAACTTACTGGGCTGGAAACACCATATATTTT

j_gene: TRBJ1-1
v_gene: TRBV15
d_gene: .
abundance: .
CDR3aa: CATSREPGLEAFF
CDR3nt: TGTGCCACCAGCAGAGAGCCCGGACTTGAAGCTTTCTTT

j_gene: TRBJ2-5
v_gene: TRBV7-9
d_gene: .
abundance: .
CDR3aa: CASSPPGRGQETQYF
CDR3nt: TGTGCCAGCAGCCCCCCGGGCAGGGGACAAGAGACCCAGTACTTC

j_gene: TRBJ2-7
v_gene: TRBV3-1/TRBV3-2
d_gene: .
abundance: .
CDR3aa: CASSQDLGRAGSYEQYF
CDR3nt: TGTGCCAGCAGCCAAGATCTGGGCAGGGCCGGCTCCTACGAGCAGTACTTC

j_gene: TRBJ2-3
v_gene: TRBV19
d_gene: .
abundance: .
CDR3aa: CASSIDRQDTQYF
CDR3nt: TGTGCCAGTAGTATAGATCGACAAGATACGCAGTATTTT

j_gene: TRBJ2-4
v_gene: TRBV19
d_gene: .
abundance: .
CDR3aa: CASSQPGDKNIQYF
CDR3nt: TGTGCCAGTAGTCAGCCCGGGGATAAAAACATTCAGTACTTC

j_gene: TRBJ2-5
v_gene: TRBV12-3/TRBV12-4
d_gene: TRBD2
abundance: .
CDR3aa: CASSYWGGETQYF
CDR3nt: TGTGCCAGCAGTTACTGGGGGGGGGAGACCCAGTACTTC

j_gene: TRBJ1-6
v_gene: TRBV9
d_gene: .
abundance: once
CDR3aa: CASSVSGNNSPLHF
CDR3nt: TGTGCCAGCAGCGTATCAGGGAACAATTCACCCCTCCACTTT

j_gene: TRBJ1-4
v_gene: TRBV9
d_gene: TRBD1
abundance: .
CDR3aa: CASSPRTGTLSNEKLFF
CDR3nt: TGTGCCAGCAGCCCCCGGACAGGGACCCTTTCTAATGAAAAACTGTTTTTT

j_gene: TRBJ2-1
v_gene: TRBV6-2/TRBV6-3
d_gene: TRBD2
abundance: few
CDR3aa: CASSNLRTSVFNEQFF
CDR3nt: TGTGCCAGCAGTAACCTCCGGACTAGCGTTTTCAATGAGCAGTTCTTC

j_gene: TRBJ2-7
v_gene: TRBV3-1/TRBV3-2
d_gene: TRBD1
abundance: .
CDR3aa: CASSQGTGGEQYF
CDR3nt: TGTGCCAGCAGCCAGGGGACAGGGGGAGAGCAGTACTTC

j_gene: TRBJ1-2
v_gene: TRBV5-1
d_gene: .
abundance: .
CDR3aa: CASSPAPSGNYGYTF
CDR3nt: TGCGCCAGCAGCCCCGCGCCCTCGGGAAACTATGGCTACACCTTC

j_gene: TRBJ2-7
v_gene: TRBV18
d_gene: .
abundance: .
CDR3aa: CASSPSGLISYEQYF
CDR3nt: TGTGCCAGCTCACCATCTGGGCTGATCTCCTACGAGCAGTACTTC

j_gene: TRBJ2-1
v_gene: TRBV7-2
d_gene: TRBD1
abundance: few
CDR3aa: CASSSVGTAYNEQFF
CDR3nt: TGTGCCAGCAGCTCTGTTGGGACAGCCTACAATGAGCAGTTCTTC

j_gene: TRBJ2-3
v_gene: TRBV29-1
d_gene: TRBD2
abundance: .
CDR3aa: CSVGLAGGSTQYF
CDR3nt: TGCAGCGTTGGACTAGCGGGGGGGAGTACGCAGTATTTT

j_gene: TRBJ2-3
v_gene: TRBV7-2
d_gene: .
abundance: .
CDR3aa: CASSSGSSTDTQYF
CDR3nt: TGTGCCAGCAGTTCCGGGAGTAGCACAGATACGCAGTATTTT

j_gene: TRBJ1-1
v_gene: TRBV7-2
d_gene: .
abundance: once
CDR3aa: CASSLVWAGEAFF
CDR3nt: TGTGCCAGCAGCTTAGTTTGGGCAGGTGAAGCTTTCTTT

j_gene: TRBJ2-2
v_gene: TRBV15
d_gene: .
abundance: .
CDR3aa: CATSRTYTGELFF
CDR3nt: TGTGCCACCAGCAGGACATACACCGGGGAGCTGTTTTTT

j_gene: TRBJ1-2
v_gene: TRBV18
d_gene: .
abundance: few
CDR3aa: CASSLNAQGINYGYTF
CDR3nt: TGTGCCAGCTCACTTAACGCGCAGGGAATTAACTATGGCTACACCTTC

j_gene: TRBJ1-2
v_gene: TRBV7-2
d_gene: .
abundance: .
CDR3aa: CASSLGQRGYTF
CDR3nt: TGTGCCAGCAGCCTAGGACAGAGGGGCTACACCTTC

j_gene: TRBJ2-3
v_gene: TRBV7-2
d_gene: .
abundance: .
CDR3aa: CASSLSGPGTDTQYF
CDR3nt: TGTGCCAGCAGCTTGAGCGGTCCGGGCACAGATACGCAGTATTTT

j_gene: TRBJ2-3
v_gene: TRBV5-1
d_gene: TRBD2
abundance: once
CDR3aa: CASSSGTSGRPIGDTQYF
CDR3nt: TGCGCCAGCAGCTCCGGGACTAGCGGGAGGCCCATTGGAGATACGCAGTATTTT

j_gene: TRBJ2-1
v_gene: TRBV5-3
d_gene: TRBD2
abundance: .
CDR3aa: CARSSLPREERESGNEQFF
CDR3nt: TGTGCCAGAAGCAGCCTCCCCCGTGAGGAGCGGGAGAGCGGCAATGAGCAGTTCTTC

j_gene: TRBJ2-3
v_gene: TRBV7-2
d_gene: TRBD2
abundance: .
CDR3aa: CASSPLSGAVPDTQYF
CDR3nt: TGTGCCAGCAGCCCTCTTAGCGGGGCGGTCCCAGATACGCAGTATTTT

j_gene: TRBJ2-3
v_gene: TRBV2
d_gene: .
abundance: .
CDR3aa: CASRLALTSDTQYF
CDR3nt: TGTGCCAGCAGACTAGCTCTTACTTCAGATACGCAGTATTTT

j_gene: TRBJ2-1
v_gene: TRBV9
d_gene: TRBD1
abundance: .
CDR3aa: CASSVSGQDYNEQFF
CDR3nt: TGTGCCAGCAGCGTATCGGGACAGGACTACAATGAGCAGTTCTTC